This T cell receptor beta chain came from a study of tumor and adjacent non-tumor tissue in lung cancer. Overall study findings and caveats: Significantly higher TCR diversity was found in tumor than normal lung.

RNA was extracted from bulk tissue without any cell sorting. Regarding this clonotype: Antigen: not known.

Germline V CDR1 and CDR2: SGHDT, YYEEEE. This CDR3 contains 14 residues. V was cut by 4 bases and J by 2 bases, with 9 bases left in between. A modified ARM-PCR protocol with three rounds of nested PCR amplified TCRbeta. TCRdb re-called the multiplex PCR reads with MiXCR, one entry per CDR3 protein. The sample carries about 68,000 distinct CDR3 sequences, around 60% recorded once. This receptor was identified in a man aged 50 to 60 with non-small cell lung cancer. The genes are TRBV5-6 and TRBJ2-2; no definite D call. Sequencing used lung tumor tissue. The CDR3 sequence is CASSRARNTGELFF. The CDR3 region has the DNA TGTGCCAGCAGCCGGGCCCGTAACACCGGGGAGCTGTTTTTT.